Listed here is a single T cell receptor (beta chain). These data originate in a study of blood T cell repertoires in COVID-19. CDR3 length: 17 amino acids. Trimming removed 3 bases from V and 6 bases from J, with 21 bases in between. Germline loops: CDR1 SGHRS, CDR2 YFSETQ. TCRdb keeps only in-frame clones here, not all; method: immunoSEQ multiplex PCR. The sample lists approximately 350,000 clones; 89% were seen once. The genes are TRBV5-1 and TRBJ2-2, with D perhaps TRBD2 (6 bases). The sequencing sample was made of peripheral blood. This sequence originates from a woman aged 30 to 39 with COVID-19, enrolled during active disease. The CDR3 loop reads CASSSGGSLRVSGELFF. CDR3 DNA: TGCGCCAGCAGCTCTGGGGGGAGTCTTCGCGTATCCGGGGAGCTGTTTTTT.